The 3 T cell receptor beta chains below all came from one sample that was sequenced in a study of human T cells and chemical hapten exposure. Time point in this sample: pre-sensitization, week 0. The treatment: therapeutic diphenylcyclopropenone sensitization with weekly scalp DPC. TCRdb redid the calling of the RACE reads with MiXCR, one entry per CDR3 protein. The sample has tens of thousands of distinct CDR3 sequences, 9.9% seen once. The sequencing here drew on whole blood, taken in connection with sensitization to the hapten diphenylcyclopropenone (DPC). These receptors all come from a man aged 40-49 years with alopecia areata. Some clones in this sample may be carry-over from other donors' samples.

This clonotype is classed as medium-sized. The V and J genes are TRBV5-1 and TRBJ2-5; the D gene is possibly TRBD1 (5 bases). The CDR3 has 15 amino acids. V gave up 0 bases and J gave up 2 bases, with 11 bases separating them. Germline CDR1 SGHRS, CDR2 YFSETQ. The CDR3 region has the DNA TGCGCCAGCAGCTTGGTAGGAACAGGTCAAGAGACCCAGTACTTC. Amino acid sequence: CASSLVGTGQETQYF. Looking up the rest from reference TRBV5-1 and TRBJ2-5 gives the full variable domain: KAGVTQTPRYLIKTRGQQVTLSCSPISGHRSVSWYQQTPGQGLQFLFEYFSETQRNKGNFPGRFSGRQFSNSRSEMNVSTLELGDSALYLCASSLVGTGQETQYFGPGTRLLVL.

This clonotype has ten or more counts. This rearrangement joins TRBV19 to TRBJ2-2, with 7 nucleotides matching TRBD1. Trimming at V came to 8 bases and at J to 8 bases, leaving 14 bases not matched to a gene. The germline CDR1 and CDR2 sequences are LNHDA and SQIVND (reference sequence). The CDR3 is made up of 15 amino acids. CDR3 sequence reads: CASFPRQGDWGELFF. CDR3 sequence (DNA): TGTGCCAGTTTTCCCCGACAGGGAGATTGGGGGGAGCTGTTTTTT. Based on the CDR3 plus reference TRBV19 and TRBJ2-2, the full variable domain is DGGITQSPKYLFRKEGQNVTLSCEQNLNHDAMYWYRQDPGQGLRLIYYSQIVNDFQKGDIAEGYSVSREKKESFPLTVTSAQKNPTAFYLCASFPRQGDWGELFFGEGSRLTVL.

This clonotype was detected once. This chain connects TRBV4-3 to TRBJ2-5; no clear D. The V gene lost 4 bases and the J gene lost 2 bases, with 8 bases spanning the gap. Germline CDR1 and CDR2: LGHNA and YSLEER. There are 13 residues in the CDR3. CDR3 DNA sequence: TGCGCCAGCAGCCCACGCGTTCAAGAGACCCAGTACTTC. This encodes CASSPRVQETQYF.